This entry describes one T cell receptor beta chain. Its specificity is not known. The protocol was immunoSEQ multiplex PCR, while the TCRdb copy is restricted to in-frame clones and leaves out a portion. The sample includes 75,000 to 95,000 clones, roughly 91% of them seen just once. This entry comes from a study of T cell responses to AZD1222 COVID-19 vaccine. V was pared by 2 bases and J by 8 bases, with 13 bases between. CDR1 and CDR2 (germline): GTSNPN, SVGIG (reference sequence). The CDR3 is 14 residues long. Study-level findings and limits: Vaccine-related CD4 TCRs covered spike, predominating at 160-218 and 743-854. Among the donors, most were white British and more were female, and clonal diversity was possibly underestimated. Baseline seropositives among AZD1222 recipients totaled only five to seven.

The source of this sequence is an adult in good health. Sequencing was performed on peripheral blood, taken on day 0 of MenACWY control vaccination. The chain has TRBV30 and TRBJ1-6; perhaps TRBD1 as D (6 bases). The CDR3 is CAWSTGTRYSPLHF. The CDR3, as DNA: TGTGCCTGGAGTACCGGGACAAGGTATTCACCCCTCCACTTT.